Presented here are 17 T cell receptor beta chains from one specimen sequenced in a study of T cell responses to AZD1222 COVID-19 vaccine. Data came from immunoSEQ multiplex PCR; TCRdb stores just in-frame clones and leaves some out. This sample has roughly 120,000 clones, with around 93% found just once. This specimen consisted of peripheral blood, obtained on day 0 of AZD1222 vaccination. Receptors originate from an adult in good health.

The chain joins TRBV28 to TRBJ1-5; 7 bases map to TRBD1. CDR3 length: 15 amino acids. Trimming cost V 5 bases and J 0 bases; bases outside gene matches: 4. Germline V gives CDR1 MDHEN, CDR2 SYDVKM. CDR3: CASSRQGYSNQPQHF. The CDR3, as DNA: TGTGCCAGCAGTCGACAGGGATATAGCAATCAGCCCCAGCATTTT.

The CDR3 DNA reads TGTGCCAGCAGTTACTCGGGGACAGGGGGCCCCTCCGGGAGCAATCAGCCCCAGCATTTT. As protein: CASSYSGTGGPSGSNQPQHF. The chain has TRBV6-2 or TRBV6-3 and TRBJ1-5, with TRBD1 matching 12 bases. This CDR3 comprises 20 residues. Germline V CDR1 and CDR2: MNHEY, SVGEGT. The ends lost 0 bases at V and 1 base at J; junction bases unmatched: 10.

V usage is TRBV15 and J usage is TRBJ1-5; 9 bases are shared with TRBD1. V was clipped by 3 bases and J by 7 bases; unmatched bases: 10. The germline V gene encodes CDR1 LNHNV and CDR2 YYDKDF (reference sequence). The CDR3 extends over 16 amino acids. CDR3 residues: CATSSLRTGTGQPQHF. CDR3 sequence (DNA): TGTGCCACCAGCAGCCTTAGAACAGGGACAGGGCAGCCCCAGCATTTT.

The CDR3 here is CASSLHTSNYGYTF. The CDR3 coding sequence is TGTGCCAGCAGCCTTCACACATCGAACTATGGCTACACCTTC. This chain links TRBV3-1 (or the pseudogene TRBV3-2) with TRBJ1-2; D not resolved. Trimming shortened V by 4 bases and J by 2 bases, and 11 bases separated the two germline ends. Per the germline V gene, CDR1 is LGHDT and CDR2 is YNNKEL (reference sequence). The length of the CDR3 is 14 residues.

This chain links TRBV5-1 with TRBJ1-1; D is perhaps TRBD1 (6 bases). V shed 3 bases and J shed 4 bases, with 10 bases lying between them. The CDR3 is made up of 13 amino acids. The germline V gene encodes CDR1 SGHRS and CDR2 YFSETQ. The CDR3, as DNA: TGCGCCAGCAGCTCAGAACAGGGCACTGAAGCTTTCTTT. Protein sequence: CASSSEQGTEAFF.

V is TRBV5-1 and J is TRBJ1-3; no clear D. Looked up from germline, CDR1 is SGHRS and CDR2 is YFSETQ. The CDR3 consists of 16 residues. V lost 0 bases and J lost 0, with 10 bases in between. DNA for the CDR3: TGCGCCAGCAGCTTGGAGGGCAGGACCTCTGGAAACACCATATATTTT. It translates to CASSLEGRTSGNTIYF.

The chain combines TRBV4-3 with TRBJ2-7; a weak D match, TRBD2 (6 bases). Germline V gene sequence: CDR1 LGHNA, CDR2 YSLEER. The CDR3 is 18 residues long. V dropped 0 bases and J dropped 1 base, with 19 bases sitting between them. CDR3 protein: CASSQDLRSGRWSYEQYF. CDR3 DNA: TGCGCCAGCAGCCAAGATCTCAGGTCGGGGAGGTGGTCCTACGAGCAGTACTTC.

The gene calls are TRBV7-9 and TRBJ1-6; D is perhaps TRBD1 (5 bases). The CDR3 runs to 17 residues. Trimming stripped 6 bases from V and 5 bases from J, with 20 bases between. Germline CDR1 and CDR2: SEHNR and FQNEAQ (reference sequence). CDR3 loop: CASSPHISWGDNSPLHF. The CDR3 coding sequence is TGTGCCAGCAGTCCCCACATCTCCTGGGGGGATAATTCACCCCTCCACTTT.

The V gene is TRBV27, the J gene TRBJ1-5; D gene uncertain. V lost 1 base, J lost 1 base, and 8 bases lay in between. This CDR3 spans 15 amino acids. Germline V gene sequence: CDR1 MNHEY, CDR2 SMNVEV (reference sequence). The CDR3 region is CASSLLAVSNQPQHF. CDR3 nucleotides: TGTGCCAGCAGTTTATTGGCAGTAAGCAATCAGCCCCAGCATTTT.

This chain joins TRBV4-3 and TRBJ1-1; D not resolved. This CDR3 comprises 11 residues. Germline lookup yields CDR1 LGHNA and CDR2 YSLEER. Trimming took 3 bases from V and 7 from J, leaving 6 bases between them. The DNA for the CDR3 is TGCGCCAGCAGCCATGGTCATGAAGCTTTCTTT. This codes for CASSHGHEAFF.

The chain employs TRBV18 and TRBJ2-7, with D perhaps matching TRBD2 (6 bases). V was cut by 0 bases and J by 2 bases, with 14 bases left in between. Germline-derived CDR1 and CDR2 are KGHSH and LQKENI. The CDR3 is 16 amino acids. For the CDR3, the DNA is TGTGCCAGCTCACCACCCGCGGGAATGGGGACCTACGAGCAGTACTTC. Amino acid sequence: CASSPPAGMGTYEQYF.

The chain uses TRBV19 and TRBJ2-1, with a tentative D call TRBD1 (6 bases). The CDR3 has 11 amino acids. Looked up from germline, CDR1 is LNHDA and CDR2 is SQIVND (reference sequence). Deletions cut 7 bases from V and 9 bases from J, with 10 bases between. In DNA, the CDR3 is TGTGCCAGTACAGGGGTTGGTGAGCAGTTCTTC. It specifies CASTGVGEQFF.

V is TRBV4-3 and J is TRBJ2-5; possibly TRBD1 for D (7 bases). This CDR3 has 15 residues. Trimming stripped 4 bases from V and 4 bases from J, with 16 bases between. Germline V lookup: CDR1 LGHNA, CDR2 YSLEER. CDR3: CASSPDREVAETQYF. The CDR3 DNA reads TGCGCCAGCAGCCCCGACAGGGAGGTTGCAGAGACCCAGTACTTC.

The genes are TRBV3-1 (or the pseudogene TRBV3-2) and TRBJ1-3; no clear D. Per germline, CDR1 LGHDT and CDR2 YNNKEL (reference sequence). V lost 2 bases, J lost 4 bases, and 6 bases lay in between. The CDR3 consists of 13 residues. Here the CDR3 reads CASSQTSGNTIYF. The DNA of the CDR3 is TGTGCCAGCAGCCAAACGTCCGGAAACACCATATATTTT.

Only one count was recorded for this clone. V usage is TRBV6-4 and J usage is TRBJ1-1, with D perhaps TRBD1 (5 bases). The CDR3 sequence is 12 residues long. Germline CDR1 is MRHNA and CDR2 is SNTAGT. The V gene lost 0 bases and the J gene lost 11 bases, with 10 bases spanning the gap. The CDR3 DNA follows: TGTGCCAGCAGTGACTCTGGGGGAGAGGCTTTCTTT. Residues: CASSDSGGEAFF.

The chain joins TRBV7-9 to TRBJ2-3; 8 bases are a match to TRBD2. There are 15 residues in the CDR3. Germline-derived CDR1 and CDR2 are SEHNR and FQNEAQ (reference sequence). V trimming: 5 bases; J trimming: 0 bases; junction bases outside the gene matches: 4. The CDR3: CASSPSGLSTDTQYF. The CDR3, as DNA: TGTGCCAGCAGCCCTAGCGGGTTGAGCACAGATACGCAGTATTTT.

This rearrangement joins TRBV5-6 to TRBJ2-5; a weak D match, TRBD1 (6 bases). The CDR3 contains 13 residues. Germline-derived CDR1 and CDR2 are SGHDT and YYEEEE. V was pared by 5 bases and J by 2 bases, with 10 bases between. This CDR3 is CASRGRGQETQYF. The CDR3 DNA is TGTGCCAGCAGAGGTAGGGGGCAAGAGACCCAGTACTTC.